This T cell receptor (beta chain) was retrieved from a study of cytomegalovirus exposure and HLA in healthy donors. There are 16 residues in the CDR3. V shed 6 bases and J 9 bases; nucleotides not matched to a gene: 12. The germline gives CDR1 LNHDA, CDR2 SQIVND (reference sequence). PCR used 60 Vbeta primers and 13 Jbeta primers. Using immunoSEQ multiplex PCR, the repertoire was profiled, and TCRdb retains in-frame clones only, with some absent. Of around 220,000 clones detected, approximately 68% appear once; the ten largest clones hold 1.8%. The chain has TRBV19 and TRBJ2-1, with 12 bases fitting TRBD2. The source is a woman aged 25-40 years in good health and CMV-seronegative. The sample was PBMCs. The CDR3 DNA reads TGTGCCAGTAGGTCTAGCGGGAGGGCCTATGAACTTGAGCAGTTCTTC. Protein product: CASRSSGRAYELEQFF.